A selection of T cell receptor beta chains follows, all from one sample in a study of a mutant IDH1 vaccine in newly diagnosed glioma. Their target antigens are unknown. Sequencing was performed with immunoSEQ multiplex PCR; in TCRdb, only in-frame clones are kept and a portion is missing. The top ten clones hold approximately 1.5% of a sample with tens of thousands of clones, approximately 85% of them seen once. Material: PBMCs, obtained from a glioma patient whose treatment included an IDH1 peptide vaccine. All receptors come from a man aged 40-49 years with glioma. CDR3s include the opening cysteine and the closing phenylalanine or tryptophan. The D gene is left open where the match is weak. A clone size is listed for some rows: how often the clone was seen (once, few, many), or a class if it is expanded.

few | TRBJ2-3 | . | TRBV5-1 | TGCGCCAGCAGGCGATCAACTCTTAGCACAGATACGCAGTATTTT | CASRRSTLSTDTQYF
. | TRBJ2-2 | . | TRBV5-1 | TGCGCCAGCAGCTCAGGGTTGGGCGGGGAGCTGTTTTTT | CASSSGLGGELFF
. | TRBJ1-2 | . | TRBV7-9 | TGTGCCAGCCCCCGGGGTATAAATCATGGCTACACCTTC | CASPRGINHGYTF
. | TRBJ2-1 | TRBD2 | TRBV10-3 | TGTGCCATCAGGGGGGGGCTAGCGGGAGGGAGCTCCTACAATGAGCAGTTCTTC | CAIRGGLAGGSSYNEQFF
. | TRBJ1-4 | . | TRBV4-1 | TGCGCCAGCAGCCAAGGTCGGGGTGAAAAACTGTTTTTT | CASSQGRGEKLFF
. | TRBJ2-2 | . | TRBV6-5 | TGTGCCAGCGGGACGCAGGGTTTTGTCGGGGAGCTGTTTTTT | CASGTQGFVGELFF
. | TRBJ1-2 | . | TRBV14 | TGTGCCAGCAGCCCTCGCGGGCAGGCTGGGTATGGCTACACCTTC | CASSPRGQAGYGYTF
. | TRBJ2-7 | TRBD1 | TRBV18 | TGTGCCAGCTCCCCACCAGACAGGGGGCGAGTAGGAGAGCAGTACTTC | CASSPPDRGRVGEQYF
. | TRBJ1-5 | . | TRBV19 | TGTGCCAGTAGTCTAAGGGACAGCAATCAGCCCCAGCATTTT | CASSLRDSNQPQHF
few | TRBJ2-1 | . | TRBV19 | TGTGCCAGTAGGGCGGTTGACGGCAATGAGCAGTTCTTC | CASRAVDGNEQFF
. | TRBJ2-1 | . | TRBV7-2 | TGTGCCAGCAGCTTAGATAGGGGGTTCAGCTCCTACAATGAGCAGTTCTTC | CASSLDRGFSSYNEQFF
. | TRBJ2-7 | . | TRBV5-4 | TGTGCCAGCAGCTTGACCGGGGTCGGGGCCTACGAGCAGTACTTC | CASSLTGVGAYEQYF
few | TRBJ2-7 | TRBD2 | TRBV28 | TGTGCCAGCACCCCCGGGACTAGCGGGACCGAGCAGTACTTC | CASTPGTSGTEQYF
. | TRBJ2-5 | . | TRBV6-5 | TGTGCCAGCAGTTACTCAGGGGTCGTGGAGACCCAGTACTTC | CASSYSGVVETQYF
. | TRBJ1-5 | . | TRBV6-1 | TGTGCCAGCAGTGAAGTGGGGTCGTACTACAATCAGCCCCAGCATTTT | CASSEVGSYYNQPQHF
. | TRBJ2-7 | . | TRBV11-2 | TGTGCCAGCAGCACCACGTCCACCTCCTACGAGCAGTACTTC | CASSTTSTSYEQYF
. | TRBJ1-1 | TRBD1 | TRBV10-3 | TGTGCCATCAGAGGCGGACAGGACACTGAAGCTTTCTTT | CAIRGGQDTEAFF
few | TRBJ1-1 | TRBD1 | TRBV6-5 | TGTGCCAGCAGTTACTCAGGGACAGGGGCGACTGAAGCTTTCTTT | CASSYSGTGATEAFF
few | TRBJ2-5 | . | TRBV7-2 | TGTGCCAGCAGCTTTCAGGGTTTCCAAGAGACCCAGTACTTC | CASSFQGFQETQYF
once | TRBJ2-7 | TRBD1 | TRBV29-1 | TGCAGCGTTGTGTGGGACAGGGGGCTCTACGAGCAGTACTTC | CSVVWDRGLYEQYF
. | TRBJ1-2 | . | TRBV19 | TGTGCCAGTAGTATAGGCAGGGACTATGGCTACACCTTC | CASSIGRDYGYTF
. | TRBJ1-2 | . | TRBV19 | TGTGCCAGTAGTATGGGGATGCCGGCTCACTATGGCTACACCTTC | CASSMGMPAHYGYTF
. | TRBJ2-3 | TRBD2 | TRBV5-4 | TGTGCCAGCAGCTCCCCTCCCGGGACTAGTTTAGCAGATACGCAGTATTTT | CASSSPPGTSLADTQYF
. | TRBJ2-1 | . | TRBV29-1 | TGCAGCGTTACCCTTGGACTGGGGAGAAAGCAGTTCTTC | CSVTLGLGRKQFF
few | TRBJ1-1 | . | TRBV6-5 | TGTGCCAGCAGTTACCAGACTCGGTCGTACACTGAAGCTTTCTTT | CASSYQTRSYTEAFF
. | TRBJ1-5 | . | TRBV19 | TGTGCCAGTAGTGGCTCGCACAGCAATCAGCCCCAGCATTTT | CASSGSHSNQPQHF
. | TRBJ2-3 | . | TRBV7-9 | TGTGCCAGCAGCCGAGGACGCACGGCAGATACGCAGTATTTT | CASSRGRTADTQYF
once | TRBJ2-7 | TRBD2 | TRBV5-1 | TGCGCCAGCACCTATTCTAGCGGGACCTACGAGCAGTACTTC | CASTYSSGTYEQYF
. | TRBJ2-2 | . | TRBV18 | TGTGCCAGCTCACCACCGGCAGGGAAGGATGGGGAGCTGTTTTTT | CASSPPAGKDGELFF
. | TRBJ2-7 | TRBD1 | TRBV2 | TGTGCCAGCAACCGGGGCCGACAGGGTACCTACGAGCAGTACTTC | CASNRGRQGTYEQYF
. | TRBJ2-7 | . | TRBV28 | TGTGCCAGCAGTTTATTGGGGGCAGCCTACGAGCAGTACTTC | CASSLLGAAYEQYF
. | TRBJ2-7 | . | TRBV10-3 | TGTGCCATCAGTGACGCGACAGGTAAACCCTACGAGCAGTACTTC | CAISDATGKPYEQYF
. | TRBJ2-7 | . | TRBV5-1 | TGCGCCAGCAGCCAGGGCTACGAGCAGTACTTC | CASSQGYEQYF
. | TRBJ2-7 | . | TRBV6-5 | TGTGCCAGCAGTTACGGGCCAGAGGCCTACGAGCAGTACTTC | CASSYGPEAYEQYF
. | TRBJ1-4 | TRBD1 | TRBV7-8 | TGTGCCAGCACCCCGACAGGGAGTAACGAAAAACTGTTTTTT | CASTPTGSNEKLFF
few | TRBJ2-7 | . | TRBV9 | TGTGCCAGCAGCGTAGCTGGGCAGGGAGCTCCCTACGAGCAGTACTTC | CASSVAGQGAPYEQYF
. | TRBJ1-1 | . | TRBV28 | TGTGCCAGCAGGGGGGGGACGGTCATGAACACTGAAGCTTTCTTT | CASRGGTVMNTEAFF
. | TRBJ1-1 | TRBD1 | TRBV4-3 | TGCGCCAGCAGCCCCTCTGGAGGGGGCGTTTCGGCTTTCTTT | CASSPSGGGVSAFF
few | TRBJ2-7 | . | TRBV5-6 | TGTGCCAGCAGCTGGACCGGGACCGCTTTATACGAGCAGTACTTC | CASSWTGTALYEQYF
once | TRBJ2-7 | . | TRBV25-1 | TGTGCCAGCAGTGAGAATGACGGCTACGAGCAGTACTTC | CASSENDGYEQYF
. | TRBJ2-1 | . | TRBV15 | TGTGCCACCAGCAGACAAACAGGAATCAATGAGCAGTTCTTC | CATSRQTGINEQFF
once | TRBJ2-7 | . | TRBV4-2 | TGTGCCAGCAGCCAAGTGGGATCAGGGAAAGACTCCTACGAGCAGTACTTC | CASSQVGSGKDSYEQYF
. | TRBJ2-3 | TRBD1 | TRBV5-1 | TGCGCCAGCAGGAAGCAGGGGGTCGATGATACGCAGTATTTT | CASRKQGVDDTQYF
. | TRBJ2-7 | TRBD2 | TRBV10-3 | TGTGCCATCGGGGGGACCGGGCTGGGAGGGGAGCAGTACTTC | CAIGGTGLGGEQYF
. | TRBJ1-1 | TRBD1 | TRBV29-1 | TGCAGCGTTGGGAACAGGGGTTTGGTGAACACTGAAGCTTTCTTT | CSVGNRGLVNTEAFF
. | TRBJ1-1 | . | TRBV19 | TGTGCCAGTACCCAAACCCCACAGCGGATTCCATATAACACTGAAGCTTTCTTT | CASTQTPQRIPYNTEAFF
. | TRBJ1-3 | . | TRBV5-1 | TGCGCCAGCAGGTACGCTGGAGGGGGCTCTGGAAACACCATATATTTT | CASRYAGGGSGNTIYF
. | TRBJ2-2 | . | TRBV27 | TGTGCCAGCAGTTTCCTAAACGGGGAGCTGTTTTTT | CASSFLNGELFF
. | TRBJ2-1 | . | TRBV7-2 | TGTGCCAGCTCTGATAGACACCCCTACAATGAGCAGTTCTTC | CASSDRHPYNEQFF
. | TRBJ2-1 | . | TRBV6-5 | TGTGCCAGCAGAGACTTGGGGGGCTCCTACAATGAGCAGTTCTTC | CASRDLGGSYNEQFF